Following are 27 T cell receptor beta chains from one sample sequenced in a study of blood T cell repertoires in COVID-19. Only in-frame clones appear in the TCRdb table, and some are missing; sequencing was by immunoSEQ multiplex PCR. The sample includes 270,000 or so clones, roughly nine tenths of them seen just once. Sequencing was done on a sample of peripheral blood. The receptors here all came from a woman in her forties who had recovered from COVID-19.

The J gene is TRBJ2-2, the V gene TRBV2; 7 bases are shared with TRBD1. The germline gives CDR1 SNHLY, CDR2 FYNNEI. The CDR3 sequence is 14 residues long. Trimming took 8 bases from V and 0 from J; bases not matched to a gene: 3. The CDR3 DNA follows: TGTGCCAGCGAAGACAGGGCGAACACCGGGGAGCTGTTTTTT. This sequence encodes CASEDRANTGELFF.

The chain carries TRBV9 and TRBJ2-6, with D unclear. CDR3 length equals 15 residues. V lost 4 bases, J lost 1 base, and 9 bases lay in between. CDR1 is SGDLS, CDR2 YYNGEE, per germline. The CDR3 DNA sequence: TGTGCCAGCAGCCCGACTCCATCTGGGGCCAACGTCCTGACTTTC. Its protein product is CASSPTPSGANVLTF.

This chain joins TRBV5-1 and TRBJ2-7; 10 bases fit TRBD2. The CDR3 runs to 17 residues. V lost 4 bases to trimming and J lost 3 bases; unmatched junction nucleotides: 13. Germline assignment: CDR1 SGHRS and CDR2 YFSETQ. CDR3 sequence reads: CASSRNVAGGLDYEQYF. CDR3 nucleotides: TGCGCCAGCAGCCGTAATGTAGCGGGAGGACTTGACTACGAGCAGTACTTC.

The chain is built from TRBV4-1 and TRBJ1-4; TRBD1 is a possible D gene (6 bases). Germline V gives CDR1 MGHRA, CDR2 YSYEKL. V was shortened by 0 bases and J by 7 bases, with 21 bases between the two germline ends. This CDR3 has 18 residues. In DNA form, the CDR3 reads TGCGCCAGCAGCCAAGATAGGGGGGGCGACAGTTTGGCTGAAAAACTGTTTTTT. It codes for CASSQDRGGDSLAEKLFF.

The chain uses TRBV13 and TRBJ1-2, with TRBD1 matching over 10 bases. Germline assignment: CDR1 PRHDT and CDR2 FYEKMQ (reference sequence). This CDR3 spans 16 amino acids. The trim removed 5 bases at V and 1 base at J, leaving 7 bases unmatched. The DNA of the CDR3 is TGTGCCAGCAGCGGAAGACAGGGGGCCCTTAACTATGGCTACACCTTC. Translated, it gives CASSGRQGALNYGYTF.

CDR3 amino acids: CASSSAGNSDTEAFF. DNA for the CDR3: TGTGCCAGCAGCTCCGCAGGGAATTCGGACACTGAAGCTTTCTTT. The chain employs TRBV7-3 and TRBJ1-1; tentative D call: TRBD1 (5 bases). The CDR3 consists of 15 residues. The V end was cut by 4 bases, the J end by 3 bases, with 15 bases between. Germline assignment: CDR1 SGHTA and CDR2 FQGTGA.

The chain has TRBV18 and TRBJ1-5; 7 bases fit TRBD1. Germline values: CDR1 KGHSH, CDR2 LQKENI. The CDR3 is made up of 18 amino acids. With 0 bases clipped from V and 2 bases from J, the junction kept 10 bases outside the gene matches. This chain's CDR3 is CASSPPISQGGGNQPQHF. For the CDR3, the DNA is TGTGCCAGCTCACCACCGATCAGCCAGGGGGGAGGCAATCAGCCCCAGCATTTT.

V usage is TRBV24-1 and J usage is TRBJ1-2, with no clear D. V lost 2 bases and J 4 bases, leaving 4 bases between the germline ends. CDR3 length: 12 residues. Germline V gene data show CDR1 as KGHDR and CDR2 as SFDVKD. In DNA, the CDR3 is TGTGCCACCAGTGATTACAGCTATGGCTACACCTTC. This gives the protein CATSDYSYGYTF.

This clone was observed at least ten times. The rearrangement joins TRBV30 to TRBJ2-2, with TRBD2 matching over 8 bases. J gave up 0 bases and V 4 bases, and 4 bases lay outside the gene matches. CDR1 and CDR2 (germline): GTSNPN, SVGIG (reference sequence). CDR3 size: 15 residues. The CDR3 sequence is CAWKLAGSNTGELFF. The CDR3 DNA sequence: TGTGCCTGGAAATTAGCGGGATCGAACACCGGGGAGCTGTTTTTT.

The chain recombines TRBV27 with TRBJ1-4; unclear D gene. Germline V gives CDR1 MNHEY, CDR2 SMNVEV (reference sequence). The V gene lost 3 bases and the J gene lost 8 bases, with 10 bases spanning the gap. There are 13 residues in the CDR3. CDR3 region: CASSFGSVEKLFF. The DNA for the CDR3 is TGTGCCAGCAGTTTCGGAAGCGTCGAAAAACTGTTTTTT.

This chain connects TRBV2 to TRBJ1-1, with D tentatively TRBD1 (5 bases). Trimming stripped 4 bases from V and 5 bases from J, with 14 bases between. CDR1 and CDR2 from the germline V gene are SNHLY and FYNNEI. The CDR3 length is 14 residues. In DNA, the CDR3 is TGTGCCAGCAGTGGTCTGGGACTTAGTACTGAAGCTTTCTTT. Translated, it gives CASSGLGLSTEAFF.

CDR3 protein: CASSHGTGEAQHF. CDR3 nucleotide sequence: TGTGCCAGCAGCCACGGGACAGGGGAGGCCCAGCATTTT. The genes are TRBV3-1 (or the pseudogene TRBV3-2) and TRBJ1-5, with 10 nucleotides matching TRBD1. Per germline, CDR1 LGHDT and CDR2 YNNKEL (reference sequence). The CDR3 contains 13 residues. Trimming at V came to 3 bases and at J to 11 bases, leaving 4 bases not matched to a gene.

As DNA, the CDR3 is TGCGCCAGCTCGTCTAGCGGGAGCACAGATACGCAGTATTTT. Translation: CASSSSGSTDTQYF. The chain is built from TRBV5-1 and TRBJ2-3, with TRBD2 matching over 8 bases. The germline V gene has CDR1 SGHRS and CDR2 YFSETQ. V trimming: 7 bases; J trimming: 0 bases; junction bases outside the gene matches: 4. CDR3 length: 14 residues. Complete variable domain (other parts from reference TRBV5-1 and TRBJ2-3): KAGVTQTPRYLIKTRGQQVTLSCSPISGHRSVSWYQQTPGQGLQFLFEYFSETQRNKGNFPGRFSGRQFSNSRSEMNVSTLELGDSALYLCASSSSGSTDTQYFGPGTRLTVL.

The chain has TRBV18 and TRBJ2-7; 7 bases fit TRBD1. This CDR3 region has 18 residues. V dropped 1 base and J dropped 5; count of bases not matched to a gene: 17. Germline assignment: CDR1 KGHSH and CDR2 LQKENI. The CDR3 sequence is CASSPQETGPSSGNEQYF. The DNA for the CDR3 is TGTGCCAGCTCACCACAGGAGACAGGGCCTTCCTCGGGGAACGAGCAGTACTTC. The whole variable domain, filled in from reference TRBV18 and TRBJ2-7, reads NAGVMQNPRHLVRRRGQEARLRCSPMKGHSHVYWYRQLPEEGLKFMVYLQKENIIDESGMPKERFSAEFPKEGPSILRIQQVVRGDSAAYFCASSPQETGPSSGNEQYFGPGTRLTVT.

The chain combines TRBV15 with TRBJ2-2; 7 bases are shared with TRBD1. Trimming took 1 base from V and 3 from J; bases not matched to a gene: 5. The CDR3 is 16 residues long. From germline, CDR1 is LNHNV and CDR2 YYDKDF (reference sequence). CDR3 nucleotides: TGTGCCACCAGCAGAGTCACAACAGGGGACACCGGGGAGCTGTTTTTT. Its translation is CATSRVTTGDTGELFF.

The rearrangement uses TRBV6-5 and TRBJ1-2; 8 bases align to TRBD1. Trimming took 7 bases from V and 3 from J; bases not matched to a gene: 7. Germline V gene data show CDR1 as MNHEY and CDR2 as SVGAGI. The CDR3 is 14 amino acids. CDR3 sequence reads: CASTPGGLDYGYTF. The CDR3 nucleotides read TGTGCCAGCACCCCAGGGGGCCTGGACTATGGCTACACCTTC.

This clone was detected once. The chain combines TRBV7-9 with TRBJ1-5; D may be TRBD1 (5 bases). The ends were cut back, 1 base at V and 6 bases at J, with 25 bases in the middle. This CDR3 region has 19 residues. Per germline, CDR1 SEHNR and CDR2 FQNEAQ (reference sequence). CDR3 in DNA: TGTGCCAGCAGCTTAGTCCTCGGGAGGTGGCAGGGAAAGGGTCAGCCCCAGCATTTT. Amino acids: CASSLVLGRWQGKGQPQHF.

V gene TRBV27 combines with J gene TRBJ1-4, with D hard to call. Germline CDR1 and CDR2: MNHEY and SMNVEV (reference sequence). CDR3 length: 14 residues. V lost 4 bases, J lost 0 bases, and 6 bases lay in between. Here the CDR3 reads CASSWAATNEKLFF. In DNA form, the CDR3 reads TGTGCCAGCAGTTGGGCAGCAACTAATGAAAAACTGTTTTTT.

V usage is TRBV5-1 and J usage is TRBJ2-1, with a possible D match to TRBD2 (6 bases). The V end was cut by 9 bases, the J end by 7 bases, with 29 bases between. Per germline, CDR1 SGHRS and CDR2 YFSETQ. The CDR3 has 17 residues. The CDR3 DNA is TGCGCCACCGCCCGGGACTCCGGAGTGGAAGGAAGGAATGAGCAGTTCTTC. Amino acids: CATARDSGVEGRNEQFF.

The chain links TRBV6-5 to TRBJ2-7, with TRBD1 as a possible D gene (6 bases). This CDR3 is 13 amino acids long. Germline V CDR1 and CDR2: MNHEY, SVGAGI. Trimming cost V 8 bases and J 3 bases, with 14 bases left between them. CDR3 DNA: TGTGCCAGCGCCACGACAGGTAGCTACGAGCAGTACTTC. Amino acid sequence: CASATTGSYEQYF.

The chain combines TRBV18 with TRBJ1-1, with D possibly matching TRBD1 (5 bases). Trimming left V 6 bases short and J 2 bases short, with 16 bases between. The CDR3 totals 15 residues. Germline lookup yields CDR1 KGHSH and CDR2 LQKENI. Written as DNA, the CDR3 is TGTGCCAGCTCGTCCAGGCAGGGCGGAAACACTGAAGCTTTCTTT. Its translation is CASSSRQGGNTEAFF. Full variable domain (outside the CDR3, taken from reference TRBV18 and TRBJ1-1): NAGVMQNPRHLVRRRGQEARLRCSPMKGHSHVYWYRQLPEEGLKFMVYLQKENIIDESGMPKERFSAEFPKEGPSILRIQQVVRGDSAAYFCASSSRQGGNTEAFFGQGTRLTVV.

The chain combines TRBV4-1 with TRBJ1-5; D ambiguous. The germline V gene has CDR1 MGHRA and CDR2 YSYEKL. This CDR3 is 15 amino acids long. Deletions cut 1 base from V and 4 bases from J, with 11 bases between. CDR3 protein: CASSQVFSGNQPQHF. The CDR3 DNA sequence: TGCGCCAGCAGCCAAGTTTTTTCGGGAAATCAGCCCCAGCATTTT.

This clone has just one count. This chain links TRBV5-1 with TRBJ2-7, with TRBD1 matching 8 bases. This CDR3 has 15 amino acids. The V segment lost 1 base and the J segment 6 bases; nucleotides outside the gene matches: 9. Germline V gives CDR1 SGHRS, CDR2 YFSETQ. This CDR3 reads CASSLTPGGASEQYF. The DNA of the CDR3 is TGCGCCAGCAGCTTGACCCCAGGGGGCGCGTCCGAGCAGTACTTC.

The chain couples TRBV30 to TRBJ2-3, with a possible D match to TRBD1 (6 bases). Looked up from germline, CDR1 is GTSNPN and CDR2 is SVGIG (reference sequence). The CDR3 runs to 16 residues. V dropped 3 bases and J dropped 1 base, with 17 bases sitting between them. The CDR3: CAWRWTVPRRTDTQYF. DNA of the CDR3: TGTGCCTGGAGATGGACAGTCCCGAGGCGCACAGATACGCAGTATTTT.

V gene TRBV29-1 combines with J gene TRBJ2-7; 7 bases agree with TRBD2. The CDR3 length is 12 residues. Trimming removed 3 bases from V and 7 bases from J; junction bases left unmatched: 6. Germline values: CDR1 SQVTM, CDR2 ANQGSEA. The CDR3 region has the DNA TGCAGCGTTGAGTCGGGGGGAGGGGAGCAGTACTTC. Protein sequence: CSVESGGGEQYF.

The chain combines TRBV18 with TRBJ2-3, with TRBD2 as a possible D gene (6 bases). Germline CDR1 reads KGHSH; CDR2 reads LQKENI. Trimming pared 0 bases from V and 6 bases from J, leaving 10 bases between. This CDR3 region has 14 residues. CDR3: CASSPPTREDTQYF. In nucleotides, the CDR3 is TGTGCCAGCTCACCACCGACCCGGGAGGATACGCAGTATTTT.

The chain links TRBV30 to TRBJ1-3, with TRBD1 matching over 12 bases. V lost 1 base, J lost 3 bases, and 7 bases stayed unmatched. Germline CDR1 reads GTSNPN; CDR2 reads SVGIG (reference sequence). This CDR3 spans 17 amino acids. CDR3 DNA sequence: TGTGCCTGGAGTGGGATACGGGACAGGGGGCTTGGAAACACCATATATTTT. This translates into CAWSGIRDRGLGNTIYF.